The clone carrying this T cell receptor beta chain appeared a few times. The antigen is not known. This CDR3 has 15 amino acids. Per germline, CDR1 MRHNA and CDR2 SNTAGT. V dropped 4 bases and J dropped 2 bases, with 9 bases sitting between them. This entry comes from a study of T cells after yellow fever vaccination. Study findings and constraints: Once the booster was given, most primary-vaccination clones reappeared, at around 95% for CD4 and 85% to 90% for CD8.

In TCRdb, the 5' RACE reads were re-called with MiXCR into one record per CDR3 protein. The table has 100,000 to 150,000 distinct CDR3 sequences, about 7% seen once; the top ten hold around 2.5%. The sample in question was CD4+ T cells sorted from PBMCs, obtained approximately 11 days after the first yellow fever vaccination. This rearrangement joins TRBV6-4 to TRBJ2-6, with D perhaps TRBD1 or TRBD2 (5 bases each). The TCR was taken from a man between 18 and 35 years old who received the YFV17D yellow fever vaccine. The CDR3 DNA sequence: TGTGCCAGCAGTGCTGGGGGTGCTGGGGCCAACGTCCTGACTTTC. It encodes CASSAGGAGANVLTF.